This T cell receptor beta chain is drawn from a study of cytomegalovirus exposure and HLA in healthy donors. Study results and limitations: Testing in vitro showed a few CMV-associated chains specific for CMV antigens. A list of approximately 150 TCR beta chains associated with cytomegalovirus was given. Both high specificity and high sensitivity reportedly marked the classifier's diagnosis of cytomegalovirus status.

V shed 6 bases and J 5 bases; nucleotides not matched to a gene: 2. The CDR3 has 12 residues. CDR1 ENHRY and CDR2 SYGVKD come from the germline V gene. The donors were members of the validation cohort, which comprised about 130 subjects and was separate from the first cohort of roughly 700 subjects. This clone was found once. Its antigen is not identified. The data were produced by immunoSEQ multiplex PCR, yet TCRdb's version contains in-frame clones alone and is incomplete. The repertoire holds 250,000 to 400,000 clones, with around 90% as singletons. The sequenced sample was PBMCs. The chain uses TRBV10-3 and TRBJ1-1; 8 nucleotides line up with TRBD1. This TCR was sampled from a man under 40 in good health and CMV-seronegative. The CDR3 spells CAISTGGTEAFF. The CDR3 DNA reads TGTGCCATCAGCACAGGGGGGACTGAAGCTTTCTTT.